This TCR beta chain derives from a study of shared clonotypes between healthy human individuals. Whole-study results and caveats: Naive subsets tended to show greater estimated richness than memory subsets.

Naive CD8 isolation took CD45RO-negative cells positively selected for CCR7 and excluded terminally differentiated effector memory CD45RA+ cells. On this clone itself: Its antigen is unidentified.

TCRdb keeps only in-frame clones here, not all; method: immunoSEQ multiplex PCR. Of about 2 million clones in the sample, 85% to 95% were seen once. Trimming took 7 bases from V and 4 from J; bases not matched to a gene: 7. The CDR3 totals 14 residues. Germline lookup yields CDR1 SQVTM and CDR2 ANQGSEA. This chain links TRBV29-1 with TRBJ2-1; 10 nucleotides align to TRBD1. Sequenced material: naive CD8+ T cells sorted from blood. The clonotype comes from a man younger than 30 in good health. CDR3 amino acids: CSGRDRGSYNEQFF. The CDR3 DNA reads TGCAGCGGGAGGGACAGGGGATCGTACAATGAGCAGTTCTTC.